This T cell receptor (beta chain) was obtained from a study of cytomegalovirus exposure and HLA in healthy donors. Study information: It was reported in a later analysis that the same platform had been used for the 120 or so validation repertoires as for the roughly 710 first-cohort repertoires.

TCRdb keeps only in-frame clones here, not all; method: immunoSEQ multiplex PCR. Seen here are 100,000 to 150,000 clones, about 87% observed once, and the top ten hold about 1.9%. About this clone: The antigen is undetermined.

Study-level results: The study flagged roughly 160 TCR beta chains as cytomegalovirus-associated. Most TCR sequences were uncommon, yet certain public TCRs appeared in many donors.

The source material was PBMCs. The sequence came from a woman between 18 and 29 years old in good health and CMV-seronegative.

The CDR3 region is CASSFAGVSGEQYF. The CDR3 DNA sequence: TGTGCCAGCAGTTTCGCGGGAGTGTCTGGCGAGCAGTACTTC. The rearrangement uses TRBV28 and TRBJ2-7; 7 nucleotides line up with TRBD2. Germline CDR1 is MDHEN and CDR2 is SYDVKM. CDR3 length: 14 residues. J gave up 6 bases and V 3 bases, and 8 bases lay outside the gene matches.